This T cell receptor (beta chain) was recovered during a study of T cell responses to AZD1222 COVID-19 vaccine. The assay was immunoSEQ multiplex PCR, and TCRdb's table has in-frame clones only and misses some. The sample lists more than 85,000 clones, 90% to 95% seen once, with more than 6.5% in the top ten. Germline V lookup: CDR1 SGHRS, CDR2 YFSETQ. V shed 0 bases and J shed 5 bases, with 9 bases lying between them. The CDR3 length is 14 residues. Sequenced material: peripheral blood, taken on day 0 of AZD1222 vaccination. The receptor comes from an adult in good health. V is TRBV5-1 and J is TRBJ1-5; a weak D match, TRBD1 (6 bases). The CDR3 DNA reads TGCGCCAGCAGCTTGGGGTCAGGGGATCAGCCCCAGCATTTT. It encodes CASSLGSGDQPQHF.